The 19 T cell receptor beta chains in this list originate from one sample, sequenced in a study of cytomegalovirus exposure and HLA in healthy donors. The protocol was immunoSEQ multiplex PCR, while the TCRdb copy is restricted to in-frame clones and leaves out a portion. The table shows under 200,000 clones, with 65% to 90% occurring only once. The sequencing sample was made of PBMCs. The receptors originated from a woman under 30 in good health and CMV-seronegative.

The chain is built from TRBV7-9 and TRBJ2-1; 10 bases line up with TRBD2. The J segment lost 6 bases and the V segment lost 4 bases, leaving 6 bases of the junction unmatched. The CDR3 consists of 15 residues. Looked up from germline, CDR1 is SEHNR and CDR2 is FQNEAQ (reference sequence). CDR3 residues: CASSYDERGGNEQFF. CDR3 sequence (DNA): TGTGCCAGCAGCTATGATGAGCGGGGGGGCAATGAGCAGTTCTTC.

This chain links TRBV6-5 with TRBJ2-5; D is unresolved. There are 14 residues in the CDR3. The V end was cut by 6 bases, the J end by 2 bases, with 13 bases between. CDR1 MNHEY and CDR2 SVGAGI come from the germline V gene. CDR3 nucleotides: TGTGCCAGCAGCGTTACAGTCCTGCAAGAGACCCAGTACTTC. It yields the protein CASSVTVLQETQYF.

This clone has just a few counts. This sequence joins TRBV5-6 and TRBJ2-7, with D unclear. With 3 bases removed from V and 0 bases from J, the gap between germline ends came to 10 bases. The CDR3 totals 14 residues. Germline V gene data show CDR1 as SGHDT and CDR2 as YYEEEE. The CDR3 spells CASSSRAISYEQYF. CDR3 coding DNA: TGTGCCAGCAGCTCCCGAGCTATCTCCTACGAGCAGTACTTC.

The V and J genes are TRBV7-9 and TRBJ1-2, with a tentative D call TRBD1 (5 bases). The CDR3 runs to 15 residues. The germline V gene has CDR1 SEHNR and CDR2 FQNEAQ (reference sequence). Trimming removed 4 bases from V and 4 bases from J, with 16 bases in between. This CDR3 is CASSYTGDKIYGYTF. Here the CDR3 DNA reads TGTGCCAGCAGCTATACAGGAGACAAGATCTATGGCTACACCTTC.

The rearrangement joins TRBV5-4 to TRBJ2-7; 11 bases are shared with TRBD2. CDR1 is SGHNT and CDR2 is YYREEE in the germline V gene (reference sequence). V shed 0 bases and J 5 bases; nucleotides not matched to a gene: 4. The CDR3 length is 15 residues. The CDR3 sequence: CASSLGLAGRNEQYF. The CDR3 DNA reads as TGTGCCAGCAGCTTGGGACTAGCGGGAAGGAACGAGCAGTACTTC.

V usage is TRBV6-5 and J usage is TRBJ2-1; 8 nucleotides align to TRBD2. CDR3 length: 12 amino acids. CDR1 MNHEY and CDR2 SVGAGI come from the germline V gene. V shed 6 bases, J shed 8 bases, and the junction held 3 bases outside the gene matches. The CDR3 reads CASSGTRDEQFF. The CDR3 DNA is TGTGCCAGCAGCGGGACTAGGGATGAGCAGTTCTTC.

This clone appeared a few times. The CDR3 is CAISETRNEQFF. The CDR3 DNA sequence: TGTGCCATCAGTGAGACTAGGAATGAGCAGTTCTTC. The chain employs TRBV10-3 and TRBJ2-1, with D possibly matching TRBD2 (5 bases). CDR1 is ENHRY and CDR2 is SYGVKD in the germline V gene. Trimming removed 2 bases at V and 7 bases at J, with 6 bases between. This CDR3 region has 12 residues.

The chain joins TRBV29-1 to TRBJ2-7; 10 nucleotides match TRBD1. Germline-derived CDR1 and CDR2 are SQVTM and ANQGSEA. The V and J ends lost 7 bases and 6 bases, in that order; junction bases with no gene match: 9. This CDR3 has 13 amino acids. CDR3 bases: TGCAGCGCAACCGGGACAGGGGTACGCGAGCAGTACTTC. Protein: CSATGTGVREQYF.

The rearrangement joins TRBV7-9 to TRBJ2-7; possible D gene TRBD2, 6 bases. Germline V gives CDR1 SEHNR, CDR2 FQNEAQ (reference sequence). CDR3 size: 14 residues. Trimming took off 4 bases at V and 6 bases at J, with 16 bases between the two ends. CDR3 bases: TGTGCCAGCAGCTCGGGTGGAGGGTCGGTCGAGCAGTACTTC. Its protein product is CASSSGGGSVEQYF.

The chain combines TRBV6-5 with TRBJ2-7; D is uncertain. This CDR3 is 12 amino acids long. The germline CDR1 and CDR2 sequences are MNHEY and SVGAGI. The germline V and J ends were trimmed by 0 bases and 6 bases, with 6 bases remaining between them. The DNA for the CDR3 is TGTGCCAGCAGTTACTCGCCCAGCGAGCAGTACTTC. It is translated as CASSYSPSEQYF.

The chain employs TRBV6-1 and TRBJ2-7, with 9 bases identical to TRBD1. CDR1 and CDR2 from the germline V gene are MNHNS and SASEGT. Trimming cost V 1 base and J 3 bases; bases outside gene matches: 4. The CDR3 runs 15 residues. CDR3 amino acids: CASSEVGTGIYEQYF. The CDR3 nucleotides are TGTGCCAGCAGTGAAGTGGGGACAGGGATCTACGAGCAGTACTTC.

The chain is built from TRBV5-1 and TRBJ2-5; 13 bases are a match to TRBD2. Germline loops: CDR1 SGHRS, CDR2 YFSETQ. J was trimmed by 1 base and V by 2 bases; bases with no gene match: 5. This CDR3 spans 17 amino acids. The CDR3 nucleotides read TGCGCCAGCAGCTTACAGACTAGCGGGGGGACCCAAGAGACCCAGTACTTC. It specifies CASSLQTSGGTQETQYF.

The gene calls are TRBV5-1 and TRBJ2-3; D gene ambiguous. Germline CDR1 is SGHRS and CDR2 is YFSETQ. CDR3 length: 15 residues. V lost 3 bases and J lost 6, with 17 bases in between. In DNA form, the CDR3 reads TGCGCCAGCAGCTCCCGACGAGCCCAGCGCGATACGCAGTATTTT. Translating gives CASSSRRAQRDTQYF.

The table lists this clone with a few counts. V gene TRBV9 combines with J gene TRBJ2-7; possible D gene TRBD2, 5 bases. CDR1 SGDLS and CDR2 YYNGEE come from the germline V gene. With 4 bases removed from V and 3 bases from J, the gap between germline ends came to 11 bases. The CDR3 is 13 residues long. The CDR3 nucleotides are TGTGCCAGCAGCCCTGATCGGGGCTACGAGCAGTACTTC. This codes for CASSPDRGYEQYF.

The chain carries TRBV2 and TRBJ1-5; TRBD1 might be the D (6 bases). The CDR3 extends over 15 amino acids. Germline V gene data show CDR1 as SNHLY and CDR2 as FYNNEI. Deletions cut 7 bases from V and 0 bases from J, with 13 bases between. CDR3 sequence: CASKDSHFSNQPQHF. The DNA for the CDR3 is TGTGCCAGCAAGGACAGCCACTTTAGCAATCAGCCCCAGCATTTT.

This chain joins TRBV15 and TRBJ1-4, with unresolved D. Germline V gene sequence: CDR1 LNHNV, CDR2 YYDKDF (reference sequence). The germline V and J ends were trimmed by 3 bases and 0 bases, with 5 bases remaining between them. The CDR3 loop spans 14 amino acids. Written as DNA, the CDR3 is TGTGCCACCAGCAGCTCGGCAACTAATGAAAAACTGTTTTTT. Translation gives CATSSSATNEKLFF. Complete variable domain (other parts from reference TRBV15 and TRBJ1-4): DAMVIQNPRYQVTQFGKPVTLSCSQTLNHNVMYWYQQKSSQAPKLLFHYYDKDFNNEADTPDNFQSRRPNTSFCFLDIRSPGLGDTAMYLCATSSSATNEKLFFGSGTQLSVL.

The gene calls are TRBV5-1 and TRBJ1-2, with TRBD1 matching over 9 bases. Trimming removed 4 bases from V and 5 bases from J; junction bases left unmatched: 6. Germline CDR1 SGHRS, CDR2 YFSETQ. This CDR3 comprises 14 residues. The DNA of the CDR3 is TGCGCCAGCAGCCGGGACAGGGAGGAATATGGCTACACCTTC. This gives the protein CASSRDREEYGYTF.

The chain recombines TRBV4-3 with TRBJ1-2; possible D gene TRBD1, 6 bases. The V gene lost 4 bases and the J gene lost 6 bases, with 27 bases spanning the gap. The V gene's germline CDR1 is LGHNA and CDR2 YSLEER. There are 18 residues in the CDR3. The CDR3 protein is CASSRPSGLISGADGYTF. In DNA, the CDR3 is TGCGCCAGCAGCCGTCCATCCGGTCTCATCTCAGGGGCGGATGGCTACACCTTC.

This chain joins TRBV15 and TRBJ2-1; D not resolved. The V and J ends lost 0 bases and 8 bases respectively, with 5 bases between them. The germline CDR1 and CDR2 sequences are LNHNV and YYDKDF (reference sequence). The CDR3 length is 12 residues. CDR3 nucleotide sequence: TGTGCCACCAGCAGAGATCACTATGAGCAGTTCTTC. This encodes CATSRDHYEQFF.